Shown below are 16 T cell receptor beta chains from a single sample sequenced in a study of sequential checkpoint blockade in melanoma. Treatment indicated: randomized to nivolumab then ipilimumab (arm A) or the reverse (arm B). Some clones are missing from TCRdb's copy, which holds only in-frame ones; the method was immunoSEQ multiplex PCR. The table records about 17,000 clones, about 69% of them present only once. The sample was CD8+ T cells sorted from blood (inferred from file names), taken from a patient given nivolumab and ipilimumab in sequence. These receptors originate from a human donor with melanoma.

The chain couples TRBV6-1 to TRBJ2-5, with 7 bases lining up with TRBD2. Germline V gene data show CDR1 as MNHNS and CDR2 as SASEGT. This CDR3 contains 14 residues. V lost 6 bases and J lost 0; bases outside the gene matches: 4. The CDR3 sequence: CASRWRENQETQYF. DNA of the CDR3: TGTGCCAGCAGATGGCGGGAGAACCAAGAGACCCAGTACTTC.

The chain links TRBV5-4 to TRBJ1-2, with TRBD1 as a possible D gene (6 bases). The germline V gene encodes CDR1 SGHNT and CDR2 YYREEE (reference sequence). Trimming shortened V by 3 bases and J by 5 bases, and 17 bases separated the two germline ends. The length of the CDR3 is 15 residues. The DNA of the CDR3 is TGTGCCAGCAGCTCTCGGGGGGCTTTGTCGTATGGCTACACCTTC. Translated: CASSSRGALSYGYTF.

This rearrangement joins TRBV4-1 to TRBJ2-7, with D unresolved. V shed 5 bases and J shed 3 bases, with 14 bases lying between them. The V gene's germline CDR1 is MGHRA and CDR2 YSYEKL. This CDR3 comprises 14 residues. CDR3 sequence reads: CASSAQVTVYEQYF. The CDR3, as DNA: TGCGCCAGCAGCGCCCAGGTCACTGTCTACGAGCAGTACTTC.

Here the CDR3 DNA reads TGTGCCAGCAGCCACCAGGAATCCTACGAGCAGTACTTC. The encoded protein is CASSHQESYEQYF. The chain recombines TRBV7-9 with TRBJ2-7; no firm D call. The V end was cut by 5 bases, the J end by 1 base, with 9 bases between. CDR3 length equals 13 residues. Germline CDR1 SEHNR, CDR2 FQNEAQ (reference sequence).

The V gene is TRBV7-3, the J gene TRBJ2-1, with 7 bases identical to TRBD1. Per germline, CDR1 SGHTA and CDR2 FQGTGA. This CDR3 comprises 15 residues. The junction had 10 bases not matched to a gene; V was cut back by 5 bases and J by 6 bases. The CDR3 protein is CASSPYGQVINEQFF. The CDR3 region has the DNA TGTGCCAGCAGCCCTTACGGACAGGTTATCAATGAGCAGTTCTTC. The variable domain in full, with the rest retrieved from reference TRBV7-3 and TRBJ2-1, is GAGVSQTPSNKVTEKGKYVELRCDPISGHTALYWYRQSLGQGPEFLIYFQGTGAADDSGLPNDRFFAVRPEGSVSTLKIQRTERGDSAVYLCASSPYGQVINEQFFGPGTRLTVL.

This chain joins TRBV13 and TRBJ2-7; 8 bases agree with TRBD1. The junction had 9 bases not matched to a gene; V was cut back by 6 bases and J by 2 bases. Germline V gene sequence: CDR1 PRHDT, CDR2 FYEKMQ (reference sequence). There are 15 residues in the CDR3. CDR3 loop: CASSFGTGATYEQYF. The CDR3 nucleotides read TGTGCCAGCAGTTTCGGGACAGGCGCCACCTACGAGCAGTACTTC.

This chain joins TRBV5-5 and TRBJ2-7; maybe TRBD1 (6 bases). The germline V gene has CDR1 SGHKS and CDR2 YYEKEE (reference sequence). This CDR3 region has 15 residues. V lost 2 bases and J lost 3, with 15 bases in between. The CDR3 here is CASSFLDSRDYEQYF. The CDR3 region has the DNA TGTGCCAGCAGCTTCCTGGACAGCCGGGACTACGAGCAGTACTTC.

The CDR3 sequence: CASSLGGSSYEQYF. CDR3 nucleotide sequence: TGCGCCAGCAGCTTGGGCGGGAGTTCCTACGAGCAGTACTTC. This rearrangement joins TRBV5-1 to TRBJ2-7; 7 bases fit TRBD2. Germline V gene sequence: CDR1 SGHRS, CDR2 YFSETQ. This CDR3 region has 14 residues. The V and J ends lost 0 bases and 1 base, in that order; junction bases with no gene match: 1.

The rearrangement joins TRBV9 to TRBJ2-3, with 11 bases lining up with TRBD2. Trimming cost V 3 bases and J 2 bases; bases outside gene matches: 5. Germline V CDR1 and CDR2: SGDLS, YYNGEE. The CDR3 is 16 amino acids. The CDR3 sequence is CASSEVAGGLTDTQYF. DNA of the CDR3: TGTGCCAGCAGCGAAGTAGCGGGAGGGCTCACAGATACGCAGTATTTT.

The V call is TRBV6-5, the J call TRBJ1-2; tentative D call: TRBD1 (6 bases). The V end lost 5 bases, the J end lost 10 bases, and 20 bases lay between the germline ends. The CDR3 has 14 residues. The germline V gene has CDR1 MNHEY and CDR2 SVGAGI. The CDR3 region has the DNA TGTGCCAGCAGTGAATGGAATCAGGGGATGTACTACACCTTC. This encodes CASSEWNQGMYYTF.

A few counts support this clone. V usage is TRBV6-1 and J usage is TRBJ2-7; 8 bases agree with TRBD1. The J segment lost 4 bases and the V segment lost 8 bases, leaving 7 bases of the junction unmatched. The CDR3 extends over 13 amino acids. Germline CDR1 is MNHNS and CDR2 is SASEGT. The CDR3, as DNA: TGTGCCAGCGGGGCAGGGGGCAAGTACGAGCAGTACTTC. This sequence encodes CASGAGGKYEQYF.

V gene TRBV14 combines with J gene TRBJ2-5; D not resolved. The CDR3 runs to 15 residues. V was shortened by 0 bases and J by 5 bases, with 13 bases between the two germline ends. Germline values: CDR1 SGHDN, CDR2 FVKESK. In DNA form, the CDR3 reads TGTGCCAGCAGCCAAGAAGTCGGTAGCCTGGAGACCCAGTACTTC. It translates to CASSQEVGSLETQYF.

This clone was found once. The chain uses TRBV30 and TRBJ2-7; weak D call: TRBD2 (6 bases). The CDR3 runs to 16 residues. CDR1 and CDR2 (germline): GTSNPN, SVGIG (reference sequence). With 0 bases removed from V and 4 bases from J, the gap between germline ends came to 19 bases. In DNA form, the CDR3 reads TGTGCCTGGAGTGTTCCCGTCTGGCGGGATCCGTACGAGCAGTACTTC. It encodes CAWSVPVWRDPYEQYF.

CDR3 protein: CASRGWDRAYNEQFF. CDR3 DNA sequence: TGTGCCAGCAGAGGATGGGACAGGGCCTACAATGAGCAGTTCTTC. The chain joins TRBV27 to TRBJ2-1; 9 nucleotides align to TRBD1. Germline V CDR1 and CDR2: MNHEY, SMNVEV (reference sequence). CDR3 size: 15 residues. The junction had 5 bases not matched to a gene; V was cut back by 6 bases and J by 2 bases.

V usage is TRBV30 and J usage is TRBJ2-7; 11 bases fit TRBD1. Germline CDR1 reads GTSNPN; CDR2 reads SVGIG (reference sequence). This CDR3 region has 14 residues. The junction had 3 bases not matched to a gene; V was cut back by 2 bases and J by 3 bases. CDR3 in DNA: TGTGCCTGGAGTACCGGGACAGGGGGCTACGAGCAGTACTTC. It codes for CAWSTGTGGYEQYF.

The chain uses TRBV7-9 and TRBJ2-6; 7 bases map to TRBD1. CDR1 SEHNR and CDR2 FQNEAQ come from the germline V gene (reference sequence). After removal of 0 bases from V and 3 bases from J, the junction contained 5 bases not matched to a gene. CDR3 length: 17 residues. CDR3 DNA: TGTGCCAGCAGCTTAGCAGGGGGCGCGTATGGGGCCAACGTCCTGACTTTC. This translates into CASSLAGGAYGANVLTF.